This TCR beta chain is from a study of blood T cell repertoires in COVID-19. Sequenced by immunoSEQ multiplex PCR; TCRdb stores in-frame clones only, minus some. In the table there are approximately 150,000 clones, over 75% of which are singletons. The CDR3 runs 16 residues. The V end lost 0 bases, the J end lost 0 bases, and 11 bases lay between the germline ends. Input material: peripheral blood. The TCR originated in a man between 60 and 75 years old with active or convalescent COVID-19. J is TRBJ1-1 and V is TRBV23-1, with D unresolved. TRBV23-1 is an ORF, and what it does is uncertain. CDR3 sequence (DNA): TGCGCCAGCAGTCAATCGGACGGCGGGATGAACACTGAAGCTTTCTTT. Translating gives CASSQSDGGMNTEAFF.